Below, 17 T cell receptor beta chains from the same sample are listed, as sequenced in a study of neurological immune-mediated disorders. TCRdb redid the calling of the 5' RACE reads with MiXCR, one entry per CDR3 protein. The sample includes fewer than 75,000 distinct CDR3 sequences, 3% to 4% seen only once; the top ten take around 3.6%. The sequenced sample was PBMCs. These receptors were taken from a middle-aged man with multiple sclerosis.

This chain links TRBV18 with TRBJ2-6; D ambiguous. Deletions cut 6 bases from V and 0 bases from J, with 12 bases between. This CDR3 has 16 residues. Germline V gene lookup returns CDR1 KGHSH and CDR2 LQKENI. The CDR3 DNA sequence: TGTGCCAGCTCCCCGCCCGGTATCTCTGGGGCCAACGTCCTGACTTTC. Its translation is CASSPPGISGANVLTF.

This clonotype was recorded at least ten times. The chain uses TRBV12-3 or TRBV12-4 and TRBJ1-6; tentative D call: TRBD1 (5 bases). There are 12 residues in the CDR3. The V gene lost 8 bases and the J gene lost 8 bases, with 10 bases spanning the gap. The chain's CDR3 is CASRSGDSPLHF. DNA for the CDR3: TGTGCCAGCCGTTCGGGGGATTCACCCCTCCACTTT.

The table lists this clonotype with many counts. The chain recombines TRBV9 with TRBJ1-6, with D unclear. Germline V gene lookup returns CDR1 SGDLS and CDR2 YYNGEE. V lost 0 bases to trimming and J lost 10 bases, with 11 bases between them. The CDR3 is 14 amino acids. The CDR3 is CASSVGGFGSPLHF. The CDR3 DNA sequence: TGTGCCAGCAGCGTAGGGGGATTCGGGTCACCCCTCCACTTT.

In this sample, this clonotype turned up many times. The chain combines TRBV20-1 with TRBJ2-1; the match to TRBD2 covers 11 bases. V was pared by 6 bases and J by 0 bases, with 19 bases of the junction left unmatched. Germline V gene sequence: CDR1 DFQATT, CDR2 SNEGSKA (reference sequence). CDR3 length: 20 amino acids. The CDR3 protein is CSAVTPSGRSALDSYNEQFF. CDR3 nucleotides: TGCAGTGCAGTTACTCCTAGCGGGAGGTCCGCCCTCGACTCCTACAATGAGCAGTTCTTC.

This clonotype has at least ten counts. This chain connects TRBV11-2 to TRBJ1-2; TRBD1 is a possible D gene (5 bases). The V and J ends lost 5 bases and 6 bases respectively, with 19 bases between them. CDR3 length: 15 residues. Germline V gene sequence: CDR1 SGHAT, CDR2 FQNNGV. The CDR3 sequence: CASSPVGTEVNGYTF. CDR3 nucleotides: TGTGCCAGCAGCCCGGTCGGGACGGAGGTTAATGGCTACACCTTC.

Sample share makes this clonotype medium-sized. This CDR3 reads CASSGASTDTQYF. The CDR3 DNA sequence: TGTGCCAGCAGTGGCGCTAGCACAGATACGCAGTATTTT. The rearrangement joins TRBV12-3 or TRBV12-4 to TRBJ2-3; D gene ambiguous. The CDR3 is 13 residues long. Trimming removed 5 bases at V and 0 bases at J, with 6 bases between.

The sample holds a few counts of this clonotype. A much more abundant neighbour one base away suggests this may be a read error. J is TRBJ2-3 and V is TRBV11-2, with D hard to call. Germline V gene data show CDR1 as SGHAT and CDR2 as FQNNGV. This CDR3 is 17 amino acids long. CDR3: CASSLVGLTSGTDKQYF. CDR3 bases: TGTGCCAGCAGCTTAGTAGGTTTGACGAGTGGCACAGATAAGCAGTATTTT.

This clonotype was counted ten times or more. The V call is TRBV20-1, the J call TRBJ1-1; D is unclear. The CDR3 contains 15 residues. V dropped 0 bases and J dropped 4 bases, with 15 bases sitting between them. From germline, CDR1 is DFQATT and CDR2 SNEGSKA (reference sequence). The CDR3 protein is CSAREARWEGTEAFF. The CDR3 DNA sequence: TGCAGTGCTAGAGAAGCCCGTTGGGAGGGCACTGAAGCTTTCTTT.

There are many counts of this clonotype. The V gene is TRBV24-1, the J gene TRBJ2-1; weak D call: TRBD2 (7 bases). This CDR3 region has 16 residues. The germline V and J ends were trimmed by 5 bases and 6 bases, with 19 bases remaining between them. The germline V gene encodes CDR1 KGHDR and CDR2 SFDVKD. The chain's CDR3 is CATSAHGGALRNEQFF. CDR3 DNA: TGTGCCACCAGTGCCCATGGGGGGGCGCTTCGCAATGAGCAGTTCTTC.

This clonotype was counted ten times or more. The V gene is TRBV2, the J gene TRBJ1-1; possibly TRBD1 for D (5 bases). The germline CDR1 and CDR2 sequences are SNHLY and FYNNEI. The CDR3 is 18 residues long. Trimming left V 4 bases short and J 4 bases short, with 25 bases between. CDR3 nucleotide sequence: TGTGCCAGCAGTGGGTTAAAAGGGGCGCAGGCCCAAGGCACTGAAGCTTTCTTT. Its protein product is CASSGLKGAQAQGTEAFF.

This clonotype came up many times. This chain joins TRBV11-2 and TRBJ2-5; no clear D. V lost 6 bases, J lost 1 base, and 3 bases lay in between. The CDR3 covers 11 residues. Germline-derived CDR1 and CDR2 are SGHAT and FQNNGV. The CDR3 protein is CASRIQETQYF. In DNA, the CDR3 is TGTGCCAGCAGGATCCAAGAGACCCAGTACTTC.

This clonotype came up many times. The chain links TRBV29-1 to TRBJ2-1; D could derive from TRBD1 or TRBD2 (5 bases each). CDR1 is SQVTM and CDR2 is ANQGSEA in the germline V gene. The CDR3 is made up of 13 amino acids. Trimming pared 7 bases from V and 4 bases from J, leaving 14 bases between. Here the CDR3 DNA reads TGCAGCGCCGAGCTGGGGGATTACAATGAGCAGTTCTTC. It yields the protein CSAELGDYNEQFF.

This clonotype was seen ten or more times. J is TRBJ2-3 and V is TRBV5-1; TRBD2 matches at 11 bases. The length of the CDR3 is 14 residues. Germline V lookup: CDR1 SGHRS, CDR2 YFSETQ. Trimming removed 5 bases from V and 4 bases from J; junction bases left unmatched: 3. DNA for the CDR3: TGCGCCAGCAGACTAGCGGGAGTGCCAGATACGCAGTATTTT. It translates to CASRLAGVPDTQYF.

This clonotype was seen many times. J is TRBJ2-2 and V is TRBV18, with D possibly called TRBD1 or TRBD2 (5 bases each). The CDR3 covers 16 residues. The germline V and J ends were trimmed by 3 bases and 0 bases, with 11 bases remaining between them. Germline CDR1 is KGHSH and CDR2 is LQKENI. The CDR3 loop is CASSPGLAANTGELFF. The CDR3 bases are TGTGCCAGCTCACCGGGGCTAGCAGCGAACACCGGGGAGCTGTTTTTT.

This clonotype was counted many times. The chain carries TRBV6-5 and TRBJ1-2, with D hard to call. In germline, CDR1 is MNHEY, CDR2 SVGAGI. The CDR3 loop spans 13 amino acids. Trimming took off 6 bases at V and 0 bases at J, with 8 bases between the two ends. CDR3 nucleotides: TGTGCCAGCAGACCGACGGCTAACTATGGCTACACCTTC. Its protein is CASRPTANYGYTF.

This clonotype was found many times. This chain uses TRBV2 with TRBJ2-2; D call uncertain. This CDR3 has 15 amino acids. Germline V lookup: CDR1 SNHLY, CDR2 FYNNEI. Trimming took 4 bases from V and 0 from J, leaving 9 bases between them. The DNA of the CDR3 is TGTGCCAGCAGTGCTTACCAAGCGAACACCGGGGAGCTGTTTTTT. As protein: CASSAYQANTGELFF.

This clonotype has more than one count but fewer than ten. The rearrangement joins TRBV6-5 to TRBJ2-2; D may correspond to TRBD1 or TRBD2 (7 bases each). Per the germline V gene, CDR1 is MNHEY and CDR2 is SVGAGI. Between the trimmed V and J ends, which lost 6 bases and 5 bases, there was a span of 13 bases. The CDR3 loop spans 14 amino acids. The CDR3 is CASSSGGGTGELFF. The CDR3 nucleotides read TGTGCCAGCAGCTCAGGGGGGGGTACCGGGGAGCTGTTTTTT.